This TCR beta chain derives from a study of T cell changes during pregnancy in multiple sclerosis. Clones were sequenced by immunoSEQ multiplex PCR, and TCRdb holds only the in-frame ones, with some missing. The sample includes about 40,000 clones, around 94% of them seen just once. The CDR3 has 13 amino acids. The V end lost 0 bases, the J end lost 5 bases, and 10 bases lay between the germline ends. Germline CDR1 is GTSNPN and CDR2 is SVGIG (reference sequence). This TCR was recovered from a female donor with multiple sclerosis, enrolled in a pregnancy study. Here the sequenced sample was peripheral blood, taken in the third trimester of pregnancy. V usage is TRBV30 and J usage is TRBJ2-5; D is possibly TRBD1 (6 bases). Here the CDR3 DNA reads TGTGCCTGGAGTGTAGGCCAGGGGGAGACCCAGTACTTC. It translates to CAWSVGQGETQYF.